This TCR beta chain was sequenced in a study of T-cell reconstitution after alpha-beta-depleted transplantation in children. This CDR3 region has 14 residues. V was shortened by 6 bases and J by 2 bases, with 11 bases between the two germline ends. The germline V gene has CDR1 MNHEY and CDR2 SMNVEV (reference sequence). Researchers prepared the TCRbeta library using unique molecular identifiers, the study reports. TCRdb passed the PCR reads through MiXCR, listing each CDR3 protein once. Here the sample spans about 610,000 distinct CDR3 sequences, about 11% being singletons. The sample holds a few counts of this clonotype.

This receptor was identified in a human donor who donated a stem cell graft to a child with acute myeloid leukemia. This chain joins TRBV27 and TRBJ1-3; D is uncertain. Sequencing was performed on PBMCs from the stem cell graft donor, taken from the stem cell graft. CDR3 region: CASSPSWAGNTIYF. In DNA, the CDR3 is TGTGCCAGCAGCCCTTCGTGGGCTGGAAACACCATATATTTT.